These 13 T cell receptor beta chains were all obtained from the same sample, sequenced in a study of regulatory T cells in long-lasting Graves disease. The time point here: persistent/refractory GD, antithyroid drugs over 5 years with positive TRAb. RNA isolated from PBMCs was used to make the TCR library. HTBI primers from iRepertoire and Arm-PCR of CDR3 regions yielded the TCR beta libraries. TCRdb re-analysed the multiplex PCR reads in MiXCR, keeping a single row per CDR3 protein. The data show 400,000 to 500,000 distinct CDR3 sequences, about 22% seen once. Sequenced here: peripheral blood mononuclear cells (PBMCs), sampled when the disease was refractory, from a patient treated with antithyroid drugs. The source is a female donor with Graves disease.

This clonotype was picked up many times. The rearrangement uses TRBV30 and TRBJ1-2, with unresolved D. This CDR3 has 12 amino acids. Germline CDR1 is GTSNPN and CDR2 is SVGIG (reference sequence). Trimming stripped 0 bases from V and 5 bases from J, with 7 bases between. The CDR3 DNA is TGTGCCTGGAGTGTTACCGTGTATGGCTACACCTTC. Its translation is CAWSVTVYGYTF. Together with reference TRBV30 and TRBJ1-2, the CDR3 gives the full variable domain: SQTIHQWPATLVQPVGSPLSLECTVEGTSNPNLYWYRQAAGRGLQLLFYSVGIGQISSEVPQNLSASRPQDRQFILSSKKLLLSDSGFYLCAWSVTVYGYTFGSGTRLTVV.

This clonotype occurred once. At one end, the junction sequence differs from germline, possibly due to a read error. The chain links TRBV5-5 to TRBJ1-2; weak D call: TRBD1 (5 bases). CDR3 length: 18 residues. Germline V gene lookup returns CDR1 SGHKS and CDR2 YYEKEE (reference sequence). The CDR3 DNA is TGTGCCAACAGCTTGGAGATTTTGGGGCTCCACCCAAACTATGGCTACACCTTC. Residues: CANSLEILGLHPNYGYTF.

Many counts were recorded for this clonotype. This chain connects TRBV20-1 to TRBJ2-5; no clear D gene. The V gene lost 2 bases and the J gene lost 8 bases, with 15 bases spanning the gap. The CDR3 consists of 13 residues. CDR1 is DFQATT and CDR2 is SNEGSKA in the germline V gene (reference sequence). This CDR3 reads CSARRPYERTQYF. The CDR3 DNA sequence: TGCAGTGCTAGAAGACCCTACGAGAGAACCCAGTACTTC.

This clonotype was seen many times. This chain connects TRBV6-4 to TRBJ1-4; D is unresolved. Germline CDR1 MRHNA, CDR2 SNTAGT. The CDR3 is made up of 16 amino acids. V was cut by 0 bases and J by 7 bases, with 15 bases left in between. The CDR3 spells CASSDSSQVSTEKLFF. As DNA, the CDR3 is TGTGCCAGCAGTGACTCCAGCCAGGTATCTACTGAAAAACTGTTTTTT.

In this sample, this clonotype turned up a few times. J is TRBJ2-5 and V is TRBV6-1, with 12 bases matching TRBD2. The CDR3 sequence is 16 residues long. With 6 bases clipped from V and 4 bases from J, the junction kept 9 bases outside the gene matches. Germline V gives CDR1 MNHNS, CDR2 SASEGT. CDR3 in amino acids: CASSPRTSGIRETQYF. The DNA of the CDR3 is TGTGCCAGCAGCCCGAGGACTAGCGGGATCCGAGAGACCCAGTACTTC.

This clonotype was recorded a few times. The chain has TRBV19 and TRBJ2-5; 7 bases fit TRBD1. V shed 1 base and J 5 bases; nucleotides not matched to a gene: 4. CDR3 length equals 14 residues. From germline, CDR1 is LNHDA and CDR2 SQIVND (reference sequence). This CDR3 reads CASSIGQGRETQYF. CDR3 nucleotides: TGTGCCAGTAGTATAGGACAGGGACGTGAGACCCAGTACTTC.

This clonotype was counted at least ten times. V usage is TRBV11-2 and J usage is TRBJ2-5; D is perhaps TRBD2 (6 bases). Per the germline V gene, CDR1 is SGHAT and CDR2 is FQNNGV. The CDR3 spans 13 residues. Trimming left V 8 bases short and J 0 bases short, with 10 bases between. CDR3 DNA sequence: TGTGCCAGCCTCGGGAGAAACCAAGAGACCCAGTACTTC. Its translation: CASLGRNQETQYF.

This clonotype was seen only a few times. The CDR3 reads CASSVGGSAGANVLTF. The CDR3 region has the DNA TGTGCCAGCAGCGTAGGTGGGAGCGCTGGGGCCAACGTCCTGACTTTC. J is TRBJ2-6 and V is TRBV9, with D possibly being TRBD2 (5 bases). V was shortened by 0 bases and J by 2 bases, with 9 bases between the two germline ends. The CDR3 is 16 amino acids. Germline CDR1 SGDLS, CDR2 YYNGEE.

A note on this clonotype: With a much larger clone just one base away, this may be a read error. The V gene is TRBV7-6, the J gene TRBJ2-6, with D unresolved. V gave up 5 bases and J gave up 2 bases, with 4 bases separating them. Germline lookup yields CDR1 SGHVS and CDR2 FNYEAQ. This CDR3 has 13 residues. CDR3 loop: CASSVPGANVLTF. DNA of the CDR3: TGTGCCAGCAGCGTCCCTGGGGCCAACGTCCTGACTTTC.

This clonotype was counted at least ten times. The chain combines TRBV28 with TRBJ2-4; 11 bases are a match to TRBD2. Germline CDR1 and CDR2: MDHEN and SYDVKM. The CDR3 runs 19 residues. Unmatched junction bases numbered 8, after V lost 1 base and J lost 0 bases. CDR3 DNA: TGTGCCAGCAGTTTATTCCCTAGCGGGGGGACCCTAGCCAAAAACATTCAGTACTTC. Its translation: CASSLFPSGGTLAKNIQYF.

The chain joins TRBV28 to TRBJ2-7; perhaps D is TRBD1 or TRBD2 (5 bases each). The CDR3 has 13 residues. CDR1 is MDHEN, CDR2 SYDVKM, per germline. V lost 8 bases to trimming and J lost 3 bases, with 14 bases between them. The CDR3 coding sequence is TGTGCCAGCTGGGACCGAGCAGGCTACGAGCAGTACTTC. Translated, it gives CASWDRAGYEQYF.

The chain recombines TRBV20-1 with TRBJ2-2; D is uncertain. The CDR3 is 15 residues long. Germline V CDR1 and CDR2: DFQATT, SNEGSKA (reference sequence). Trimming left V 0 bases short and J 1 base short, with 9 bases between. This CDR3 is CSARDPGWNTGELFF. CDR3 in DNA: TGCAGTGCTAGAGATCCCGGGTGGAACACCGGGGAGCTGTTTTTT.

This clonotype was detected many times. The chain joins TRBV6-1 to TRBJ1-5; tentatively, D is TRBD1 (6 bases). Germline values: CDR1 MNHNS, CDR2 SASEGT. The V gene lost 6 bases and the J gene lost 3 bases, with 15 bases spanning the gap. The length of the CDR3 is 15 residues. The CDR3 here is CASRTEGGANQPQHF. DNA for the CDR3: TGTGCCAGCAGAACAGAAGGGGGTGCCAATCAGCCCCAGCATTTT.